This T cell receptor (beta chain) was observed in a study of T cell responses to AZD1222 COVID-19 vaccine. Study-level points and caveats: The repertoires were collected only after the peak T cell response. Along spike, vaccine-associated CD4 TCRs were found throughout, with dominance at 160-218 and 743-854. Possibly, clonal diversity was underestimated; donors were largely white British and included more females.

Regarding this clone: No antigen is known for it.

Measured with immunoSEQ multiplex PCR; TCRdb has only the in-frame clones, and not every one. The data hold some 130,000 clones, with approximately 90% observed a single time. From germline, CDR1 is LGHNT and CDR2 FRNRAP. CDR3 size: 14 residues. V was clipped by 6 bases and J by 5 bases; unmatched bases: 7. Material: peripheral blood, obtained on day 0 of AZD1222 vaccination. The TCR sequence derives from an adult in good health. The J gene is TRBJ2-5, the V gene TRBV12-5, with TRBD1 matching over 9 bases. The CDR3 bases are TGTGCTAGTGGCCAAACAGGGGGCGGGGAGACCCAGTACTTC. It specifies CASGQTGGGETQYF. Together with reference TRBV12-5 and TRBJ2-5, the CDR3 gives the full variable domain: DARVTQTPRHKVTEMGQEVTMRCQPILGHNTVFWYRQTMMQGLELLAYFRNRAPLDDSGMPKDRFSAEMPDATLATLKIQPSEPRDSAVYFCASGQTGGGETQYFGPGTRLLVL.